This T cell receptor beta chain was found in a study of T cells in Graves' hyperthyroidism and ophthalmopathy. Patients were excluded because of uncontrolled infection, other autoimmune disease, pregnancy or lactation. CDR3 length equals 13 residues. Trimming took off 1 base at V and 5 bases at J, with 12 bases between the two ends. The germline CDR1 and CDR2 sequences are SQVTM and ANQGSEA. The source material, RNA transcripts, was used to amplify TCR beta CDR3 regions. Primed by the HTBI set, a first-round RT-PCR was run on the TCR CDR3. TCRdb fed the multiplex PCR reads into MiXCR, producing one record per CDR3 protein. Found here are about 510,000 distinct CDR3 sequences, about 46% of them singletons; the top ten hold about 45%. Study-wide points: Stable hyperthyroidism and ophthalmopathy were separated using 13 V-J signatures.

Turning to this clonotype: Its antigen remains unidentified.

The specimen sequenced was peripheral blood or thyroid tissue (not recorded which). The chain combines TRBV29-1 with TRBJ2-7, with a tentative D call TRBD1 (5 bases). This sequence was found in an adult woman with Graves' disease, either hyperthyroidism or ophthalmopathy (not recorded which). CDR3 sequence reads: CSVEGGSSDEQYF. The CDR3, as DNA: TGCAGCGTTGAAGGGGGCTCTTCGGACGAGCAGTACTTC.